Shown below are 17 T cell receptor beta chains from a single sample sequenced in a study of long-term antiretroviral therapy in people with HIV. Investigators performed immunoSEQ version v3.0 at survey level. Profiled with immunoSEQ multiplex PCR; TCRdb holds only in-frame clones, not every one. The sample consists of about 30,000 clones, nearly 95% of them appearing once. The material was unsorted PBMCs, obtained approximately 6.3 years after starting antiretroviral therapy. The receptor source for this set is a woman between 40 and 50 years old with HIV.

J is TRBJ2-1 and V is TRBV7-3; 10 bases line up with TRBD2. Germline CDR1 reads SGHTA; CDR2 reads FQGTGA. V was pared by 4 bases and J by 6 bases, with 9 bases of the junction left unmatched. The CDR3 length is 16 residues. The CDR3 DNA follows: TGTGCCAGCAGCTCTTCGCTAGCGGGGGCCCGCAATGAGCAGTTCTTC. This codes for CASSSSLAGARNEQFF.

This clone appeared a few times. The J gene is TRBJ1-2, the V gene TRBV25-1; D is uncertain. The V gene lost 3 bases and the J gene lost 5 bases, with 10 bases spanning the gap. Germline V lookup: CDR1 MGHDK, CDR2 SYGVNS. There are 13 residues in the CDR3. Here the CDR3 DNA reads TGTGCCAGCAGTGAGTCCGGCAGATATGGCTACACCTTC. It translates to CASSESGRYGYTF.

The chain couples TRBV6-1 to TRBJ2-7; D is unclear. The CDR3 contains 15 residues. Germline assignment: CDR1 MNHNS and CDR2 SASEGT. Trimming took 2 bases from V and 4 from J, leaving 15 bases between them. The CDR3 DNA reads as TGTGCCAGCAGTGAAACAGTCGCAGAGTGGTACGAGCAGTACTTC. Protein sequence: CASSETVAEWYEQYF.

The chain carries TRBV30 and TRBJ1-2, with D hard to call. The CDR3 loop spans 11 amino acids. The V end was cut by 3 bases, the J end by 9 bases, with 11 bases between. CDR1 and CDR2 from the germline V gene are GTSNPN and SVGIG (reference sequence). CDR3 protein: CAWRAGARYTF. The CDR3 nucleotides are TGTGCCTGGAGGGCGGGAGCCCGCTACACCTTC.

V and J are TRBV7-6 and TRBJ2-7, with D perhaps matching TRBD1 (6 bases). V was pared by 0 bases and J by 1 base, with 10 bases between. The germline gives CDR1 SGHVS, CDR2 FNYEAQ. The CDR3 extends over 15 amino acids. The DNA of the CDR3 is TGTGCCAGCAGCTTAGCGTCGGACAGTTCCTACGAGCAGTACTTC. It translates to CASSLASDSSYEQYF.

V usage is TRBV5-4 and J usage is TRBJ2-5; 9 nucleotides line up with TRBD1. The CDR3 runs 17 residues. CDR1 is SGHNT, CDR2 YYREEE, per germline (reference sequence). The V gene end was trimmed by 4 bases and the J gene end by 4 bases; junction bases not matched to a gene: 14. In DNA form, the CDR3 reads TGTGCCAGCAGCCCCTCTAGGGACAGGGTTGTAGGAGAGACCCAGTACTTC. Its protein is CASSPSRDRVVGETQYF.

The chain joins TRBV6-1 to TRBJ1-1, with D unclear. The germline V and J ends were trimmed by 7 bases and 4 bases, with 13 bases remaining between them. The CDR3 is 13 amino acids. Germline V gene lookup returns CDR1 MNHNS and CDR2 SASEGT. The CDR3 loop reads CASMGSGSTEAFF. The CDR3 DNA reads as TGTGCCAGCATGGGTTCCGGGTCCACTGAAGCTTTCTTT.

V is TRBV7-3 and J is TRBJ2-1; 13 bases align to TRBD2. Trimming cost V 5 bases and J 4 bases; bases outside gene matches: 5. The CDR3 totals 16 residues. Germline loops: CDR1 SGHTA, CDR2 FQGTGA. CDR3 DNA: TGTGCCAGCAGCGCTAGACTAGCGGGGGGTTACAATGAGCAGTTCTTC. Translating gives CASSARLAGGYNEQFF. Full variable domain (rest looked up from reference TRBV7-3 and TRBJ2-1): GAGVSQTPSNKVTEKGKYVELRCDPISGHTALYWYRQSLGQGPEFLIYFQGTGAADDSGLPNDRFFAVRPEGSVSTLKIQRTERGDSAVYLCASSARLAGGYNEQFFGPGTRLTVL.

The CDR3 reads CASRNRGASRVFF. DNA of the CDR3: TGTGCCAGCAGAAACCGGGGAGCCTCTCGGGTGTTTTTT. The J gene is TRBJ1-4, the V gene TRBV2; no clear D gene. CDR3 size: 13 residues. Germline V gives CDR1 SNHLY, CDR2 FYNNEI. Between the trimmed V and J ends, which lost 6 bases and 15 bases, there was a span of 20 bases.

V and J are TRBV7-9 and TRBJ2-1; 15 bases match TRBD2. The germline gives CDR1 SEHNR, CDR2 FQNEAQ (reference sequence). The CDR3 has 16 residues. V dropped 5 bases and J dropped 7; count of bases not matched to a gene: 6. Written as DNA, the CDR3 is TGTGCCAGCAGCCCGAGGGGGACTAGCGGGGGGAATGAGCAGTTCTTC. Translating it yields CASSPRGTSGGNEQFF.

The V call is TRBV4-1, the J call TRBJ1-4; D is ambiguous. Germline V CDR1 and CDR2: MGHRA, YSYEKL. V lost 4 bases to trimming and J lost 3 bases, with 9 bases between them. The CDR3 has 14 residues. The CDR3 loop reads CASSPTPPNEKLFF. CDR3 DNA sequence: TGCGCCAGCAGCCCGACACCGCCTAATGAAAAACTGTTTTTT.

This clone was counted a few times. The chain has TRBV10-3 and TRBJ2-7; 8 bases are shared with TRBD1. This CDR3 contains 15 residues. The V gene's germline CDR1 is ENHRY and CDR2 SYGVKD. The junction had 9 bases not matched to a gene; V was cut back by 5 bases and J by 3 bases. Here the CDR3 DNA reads TGTGCCATCAGTCTCTCAGGGGGCGAGGACTACGAGCAGTACTTC. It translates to CAISLSGGEDYEQYF.

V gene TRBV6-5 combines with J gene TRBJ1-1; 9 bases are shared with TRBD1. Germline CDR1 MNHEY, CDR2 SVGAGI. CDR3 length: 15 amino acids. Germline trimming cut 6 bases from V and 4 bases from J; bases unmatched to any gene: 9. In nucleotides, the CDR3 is TGTGCCAGCAGGGGGACAGGGTTTAAGGGCACTGAAGCTTTCTTT. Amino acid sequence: CASRGTGFKGTEAFF.

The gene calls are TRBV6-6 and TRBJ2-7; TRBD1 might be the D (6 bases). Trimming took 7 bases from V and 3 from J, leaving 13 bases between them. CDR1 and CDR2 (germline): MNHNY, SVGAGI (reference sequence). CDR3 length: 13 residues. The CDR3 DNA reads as TGTGCCAGCAAACGGGACACCTTCTACGAGCAGTACTTC. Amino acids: CASKRDTFYEQYF.

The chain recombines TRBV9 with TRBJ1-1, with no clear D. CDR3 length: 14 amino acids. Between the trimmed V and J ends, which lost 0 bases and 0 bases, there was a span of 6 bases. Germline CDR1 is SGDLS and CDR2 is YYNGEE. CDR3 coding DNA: TGTGCCAGCAGCGTAGAATGGTTGAACACTGAAGCTTTCTTT. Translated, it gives CASSVEWLNTEAFF.

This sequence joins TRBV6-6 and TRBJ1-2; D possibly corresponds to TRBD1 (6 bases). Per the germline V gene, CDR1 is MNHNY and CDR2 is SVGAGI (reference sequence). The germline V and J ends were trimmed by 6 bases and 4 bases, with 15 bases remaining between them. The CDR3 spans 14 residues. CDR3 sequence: CASRRGQSLYGYTF. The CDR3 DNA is TGTGCCAGCAGACGTGGACAGAGTCTCTATGGCTACACCTTC.

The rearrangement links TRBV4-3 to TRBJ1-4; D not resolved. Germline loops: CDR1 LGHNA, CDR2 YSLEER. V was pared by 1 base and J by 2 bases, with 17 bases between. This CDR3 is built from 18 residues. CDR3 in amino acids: CASSQGYVDPATNEKLFF. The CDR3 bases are TGCGCCAGCAGCCAAGGTTACGTGGACCCAGCTACTAATGAAAAACTGTTTTTT.